This T cell receptor (beta chain) originates from a study of CD8+ T cells in alopecia areata. This CDR3 contains 14 residues. The V gene lost 6 bases and the J gene lost 2 bases, with 13 bases spanning the gap. The V gene's germline CDR1 is MNHEY and CDR2 SMNVEV (reference sequence). TCR sequencing used cDNA made by reverse transcription of extracted RNA. The data were produced by immunoSEQ multiplex PCR, yet TCRdb's version contains in-frame clones alone and is incomplete. The table includes tens of thousands of clones, approximately 61% detected once. Sequences were derived from CD8+ T cells sorted from blood, sampled at week 0. This chain links TRBV27 with TRBJ1-1, with a tentative D call TRBD1 (6 bases). The receptor was derived from a human donor with alopecia areata. CDR3 sequence: CASSPSGHNTEAFF. CDR3 DNA: TGTGCCAGCAGCCCTTCGGGACACAACACTGAAGCTTTCTTT.